The rows below give T cell receptor beta chains drawn from one sample of a study of blood T cell repertoires in COVID-19. Using immunoSEQ multiplex PCR, the repertoire was profiled, and TCRdb retains in-frame clones only, with some absent. The data hold nearly 350,000 clones, with roughly 89% observed a single time. Sequenced material: peripheral blood. All receptors come from a woman aged 18-29 years who had recovered from COVID-19. Each CDR3 is given with its conserved first and last residue. Each record gives: clone size, V gene, D gene, J gene, CDR3 protein, CDR3 DNA. A D gene is named only where the DNA matches it firmly. Rows may omit the clone size; those that give it use once, few, many or a size class.

NA,TRBV9,NA,TRBJ2-3,CASSPHVAERTQYF,TGTGCCAGCAGCCCCCATGTGGCGGAGCGTACGCAGTATTTT
NA,TRBV2,TRBD2,TRBJ2-1,CASSTPGLVYFNEQFF,TGTGCCAGCAGTACGCCGGGACTAGTATATTTCAATGAGCAGTTCTTC
NA,TRBV11-2,NA,TRBJ2-1,CASSPTRGYNEQFF,TGTGCCAGCAGCCCAACCCGAGGATACAATGAGCAGTTCTTC
NA,TRBV19,NA,TRBJ1-2,CASTSWDNWGYTF,TGTGCCAGTACCTCCTGGGACAACTGGGGCTACACCTTC
NA,TRBV3-1/TRBV3-2,NA,TRBJ1-2,CASSQMRYGYTF,TGTGCCAGCAGCCAAATGAGGTATGGCTACACCTTC
NA,TRBV9,NA,TRBJ1-2,CASGGYYGYTF,TGTGCCAGCGGAGGGTACTATGGCTACACCTTC
NA,TRBV7-8,NA,TRBJ1-2,CASSLNLGVNGYTF,TGTGCCAGCAGCTTAAATCTCGGGGTTAATGGCTACACCTTC
NA,TRBV9,TRBD2,TRBJ2-1,CASSVDGTSGNNEQFF,TGTGCCAGCAGCGTCGACGGGACTAGCGGTAACAATGAGCAGTTCTTC
NA,TRBV5-6,NA,TRBJ2-5,CASSSFRAGNLETQYF,TGTGCCAGCAGCTCTTTCCGGGCAGGGAACTTAGAGACCCAGTACTTC
once,TRBV4-1,TRBD1,TRBJ1-2,CASSQVPGQANYGYTF,TGCGCCAGCAGCCAGGTTCCGGGACAGGCGAACTATGGCTACACCTTC
NA,TRBV11-2,TRBD1,TRBJ1-6,CASSPLTGYNSPLHF,TGTGCCAGCAGCCCCCTGACAGGGTATAATTCACCCCTCCACTTT
NA,TRBV6-2/TRBV6-3,TRBD2,TRBJ2-1,CASSYSNRIETSTPTYDEQFF,TGTGCCAGCAGTTACTCGAATCGTATTGAGACTAGCACCCCCACGTACGATGAGCAGTTCTTC
NA,TRBV7-2,TRBD2,TRBJ2-4,CATSPTRGLGNIQYF,TGTGCCACCTCGCCGACCCGTGGACTAGGAAACATTCAGTACTTC
NA,TRBV18,TRBD1,TRBJ1-2,CASSPGQFNYGYTF,TGTGCCAGCTCACCGGGACAGTTTAACTATGGCTACACCTTC
NA,TRBV27,NA,TRBJ2-1,CASSHGPSLNNEQFF,TGTGCCAGCAGTCATGGGCCATCCTTAAACAATGAGCAGTTCTTC
NA,TRBV4-3,TRBD1,TRBJ1-2,CASSQGNRGNYGYTF,TGCGCCAGCAGCCAAGGGAACAGGGGGAACTATGGCTACACCTTC
NA,TRBV10-3,NA,TRBJ1-1,CAISESWGRGTEAFF,TGTGCCATCAGTGAGTCGTGGGGAAGGGGCACTGAAGCTTTCTTT
NA,TRBV12-2,NA,TRBJ2-3,CARPTSGRPTDTQYF,TGTGCAAGACCCACTAGCGGGAGGCCCACAGATACGCAGTATTTT
NA,TRBV18,TRBD2,TRBJ2-5,CASSPGTSGSETQYF,TGTGCCAGCTCACCGGGGACTAGCGGGAGCGAGACCCAGTACTTC
NA,TRBV18,TRBD1,TRBJ1-1,CASSPRQGVGFF,TGTGCCAGCTCACCGAGACAGGGTGTAGGTTTCTTT
NA,TRBV10-2,NA,TRBJ1-5,CASSESTSSNQPQHF,TGCGCCAGCAGTGAGTCGACTTCTAGCAATCAGCCCCAGCATTTT
NA,TRBV28,TRBD2,TRBJ2-1,CASSSGTSGIYNEQFF,TGTGCCAGCAGCTCCGGGACTAGCGGAATCTACAATGAGCAGTTCTTC
NA,TRBV6-4,TRBD2,TRBJ2-3,CASSDSGLGTDTQYF,TGTGCCAGCAGTGACTCGGGACTAGGGACAGATACGCAGTATTTT
NA,TRBV7-9,TRBD2,TRBJ2-3,CASSRVLGLAVSTDTQYF,TGTGCCAGCAGCCGAGTCCTTGGACTAGCGGTTAGCACAGATACGCAGTATTTT
NA,TRBV5-8,NA,TRBJ1-3,CASSEGLRNTIYF,TGTGCCAGCAGCGAGGGACTTCGAAACACCATATATTTT
NA,TRBV7-2,NA,TRBJ2-1,CASSLDTSKHEQFF,TGTGCCAGCAGCTTAGACACTAGCAAGCATGAGCAGTTCTTC
once,TRBV5-1,NA,TRBJ1-3,CASSRGQISGNTIYF,TGCGCCAGCAGCCGAGGACAGATCTCTGGAAACACCATATATTTT
NA,TRBV7-9,NA,TRBJ2-1,CASSLALNEQFF,TGTGCCAGCAGCTTAGCCCTAAACGAGCAGTTCTTC
NA,TRBV10-3,NA,TRBJ2-3,CAISRSGETTDTQYF,TGTGCCATCAGCCGTAGCGGAGAAACCACAGATACGCAGTATTTT
NA,TRBV7-2,TRBD1,TRBJ2-2,CASSLSGTGTGELFF,TGTGCCAGCAGCTTATCCGGGACAGGCACCGGGGAGCTGTTTTTT
NA,TRBV6-2/TRBV6-3,TRBD1,TRBJ2-3,CATTPGTGGQTQYF,TGTGCCACCACCCCCGGGACAGGGGGTCAGACGCAGTATTTT
NA,TRBV27,NA,TRBJ1-1,CASSLGQNTEAFF,TGTGCCAGCAGTTTAGGCCAGAACACTGAAGCTTTCTTT
NA,TRBV2,TRBD1,TRBJ1-2,CASSLSARQGAYGYTF,TGTGCCAGCAGCCTATCTGCTAGACAGGGGGCCTATGGCTACACCTTC
NA,TRBV28,NA,TRBJ2-4,CASSLLSLAKNIQYF,TGTGCCAGCAGTTTATTAAGCTTGGCCAAAAACATTCAGTACTTC
NA,TRBV4-1,NA,TRBJ2-1,CASSLAPWRGPNEQFF,TGCGCCAGCAGCCTCGCCCCGTGGAGGGGGCCCAATGAGCAGTTCTTC
NA,TRBV7-9,NA,TRBJ2-3,CASRESGPDTQYF,TGTGCCAGCAGGGAGAGCGGGCCGGATACGCAGTATTTT
NA,TRBV18,TRBD1,TRBJ1-5,CASSPGTALNQPQHF,TGTGCCAGCTCACCAGGGACAGCTCTGAATCAGCCCCAGCATTTT
NA,TRBV19,TRBD1,TRBJ1-1,CASSITGTASNTEAFF,TGTGCCAGTAGTATAACCGGGACAGCCTCGAACACTGAAGCTTTCTTT
NA,TRBV12-3/TRBV12-4,NA,TRBJ2-5,CASSFRWRETQYF,TGTGCCAGCAGTTTTCGGTGGAGAGAGACCCAGTACTTC
once,TRBV7-2,NA,TRBJ2-5,CASSLLDKRETQYF,TGTGCCAGCAGCTTATTAGATAAGAGGGAGACCCAGTACTTC
NA,TRBV14,TRBD1,TRBJ2-5,CASSPFLGQGRETQYF,TGTGCCAGCAGCCCATTCCTAGGACAGGGAAGAGAGACCCAGTACTTC
NA,TRBV2,NA,TRBJ2-1,CASRLSGYYNEQFF,TGTGCCAGCCGGCTGAGCGGATACTACAATGAGCAGTTCTTC
NA,TRBV11-2,TRBD2,TRBJ2-1,CASSLGRLAGGSYNEQFF,TGTGCCAGCAGCTTAGGGCGGCTAGCGGGAGGGAGCTACAATGAGCAGTTCTTC
NA,TRBV6-2/TRBV6-3,NA,TRBJ2-2,CASSRSTGSSGELFF,TGTGCCAGCAGTCGATCTACAGGATCCAGCGGGGAGCTGTTTTTT
NA,TRBV6-2/TRBV6-3,TRBD2,TRBJ2-5,CASSQGTSGETQYF,TGTGCCAGCAGTCAAGGGACTAGCGGGGAGACCCAGTACTTC